The sample holds a few counts of the clone carrying this TCR beta chain. The table came from immunoSEQ multiplex PCR; TCRdb's copy has only in-frame clones and leaves some out. The table lists over 100,000 clones, around 94% of them singletons. These data originate in a study of T cell responses to AZD1222 COVID-19 vaccine. The CDR3 covers 14 residues. From germline, CDR1 is GTSNPN and CDR2 SVGIG (reference sequence). Trimming took 5 bases from V and 1 from J, leaving 12 bases between them. The rearrangement links TRBV30 to TRBJ2-1; a weak D match, TRBD2 (6 bases). Source: peripheral blood, taken on day 0 of AZD1222 vaccination. The sequence was obtained from an adult in good health. CDR3 bases: TGTGCCTGGCGGGAGCTAGGGTCCTACAATGAGCAGTTCTTC. Encoded protein: CAWRELGSYNEQFF.